This T cell receptor (beta chain) was recorded in a study of cytomegalovirus exposure and HLA in healthy donors. In the study overall: A preliminary data release comprised 80 million to 95 million unique TCRs obtained from HLA-typed donors.

Primers included in the PCR were 60 Vbeta and 13 Jbeta primers. Method: immunoSEQ multiplex PCR; TCRdb's copy keeps in-frame clones and lacks some. This table holds about 150,000 clones, around 84% found once. Of note for this clone: Its antigen is still unknown.

The length of the CDR3 is 15 residues. Germline CDR1 LGHNT, CDR2 FRNRAP. V was trimmed by 0 bases and J by 0 bases, leaving 8 bases between them. Study results and caveats: In a later analysis, V- and J-gene trimming of beta chains associated with a DCLRE1C missense variant, replicated independently. An apparent linkage of common viral pathogens to several of the most significant clusters emerged in a later analysis.

The specimen was PBMCs. This chain links TRBV12-5 with TRBJ1-1; no firm D call. This TCR derives from a man aged 25-40 years in good health and CMV-seropositive. This CDR3 is CASGLVLALNTEAFF. CDR3 coding DNA: TGTGCTAGTGGTTTGGTACTTGCTTTGAACACTGAAGCTTTCTTT.